Listed here is a single TCR beta chain. Its specificity is unknown. Patients with alopecia areata provided lesional scalp punch biopsies as well as peripheral blood. T lymphocytes (CD4+ and CD8+) were sorted from PBMCs. The data were taken from a study of CD8+ T cells in alopecia areata. Germline-derived CDR1 and CDR2 are SNHLY and FYNNEI. Trimming took 10 bases from V and 2 from J, leaving 9 bases between them. The CDR3 is 12 amino acids. Study-level findings and limits: Lesional scalp, especially alopecia totalis/universalis, showed higher clonality than normal scalp.

In each case, RNA was isolated and then reverse transcribed into cDNA as the sequencing template. Assay used: immunoSEQ multiplex PCR; TCRdb lists only in-frame clones, some missing. The top ten hold roughly 25% of the sample, which has approximately 99,000 clones, roughly 55% seen once. The source material was NKG2D-low CD8+ T cells sorted from blood. This TCR came from a human donor with alopecia areata. The V gene is TRBV2, the J gene TRBJ2-1; D may match TRBD1 or TRBD2 (5 bases each). CDR3 sequence (DNA): TGTGCCACCCGGGACGCCTACAATGAGCAGTTCTTC. This translates into CATRDAYNEQFF.